These 21 T cell receptor beta chains came from one sample sequenced in a study of cytotoxic CD8 clonotypes in ibrutinib-treated CLL. The protocol was immunoSEQ multiplex PCR, while the TCRdb copy is restricted to in-frame clones and leaves out a portion. The table includes 200,000 to 250,000 clones, roughly three quarters detected once. This specimen consisted of PBMCs, obtained after 12 months of ibrutinib treatment. Receptor source: a human donor with chronic lymphocytic leukemia.

The chain uses TRBV30 and TRBJ1-1; D call uncertain. The V end was cut by 7 bases, the J end by 1 base, with 7 bases between. This CDR3 comprises 11 residues. Germline CDR1 reads GTSNPN; CDR2 reads SVGIG (reference sequence). The CDR3 coding sequence is TGTGCCTTTCAGGCGAACACTGAAGCTTTCTTT. It codes for CAFQANTEAFF.

The rearrangement uses TRBV27 and TRBJ2-3, with 8 positions matching TRBD2. The junction had 16 bases not matched to a gene; V was cut back by 7 bases and J by 10 bases. From germline, CDR1 is MNHEY and CDR2 SMNVEV (reference sequence). The CDR3 consists of 15 residues. The CDR3 DNA sequence: TGTGCCAGCATCGGAACCGGGACTAGGGGTGGATCGCAGTATTTT. Amino acid sequence: CASIGTGTRGGSQYF.

The chain has TRBV28 and TRBJ2-3; D unresolved. V lost 7 bases and J 2 bases, leaving 16 bases between the germline ends. Germline V gives CDR1 MDHEN, CDR2 SYDVKM. The length of the CDR3 is 15 residues. In nucleotides, the CDR3 is TGTGCCAGCACTTCATGGCAAGGATCCACAGATACGCAGTATTTT. It translates to CASTSWQGSTDTQYF.

The V gene is TRBV11-2, the J gene TRBJ2-4; 8 positions agree with TRBD1. Germline V lookup: CDR1 SGHAT, CDR2 FQNNGV. J lost 8 bases, V lost 5 bases, and 8 bases had no gene match. This CDR3 has 14 residues. This chain's CDR3 is CASSPLTGVDIQYF. CDR3 nucleotide sequence: TGTGCCAGCAGCCCACTGACAGGGGTGGACATTCAGTACTTC.

The chain uses TRBV19 and TRBJ1-5; D is ambiguous. CDR1 and CDR2 (germline): LNHDA, SQIVND (reference sequence). Trimming took 7 bases from V and 7 from J, leaving 11 bases between them. CDR3 length equals 12 residues. This chain's CDR3 is CASIPVGQPQHF. The CDR3 DNA reads TGTGCCAGTATTCCGGTGGGCCAGCCCCAGCATTTT.

This chain joins TRBV6-5 and TRBJ2-7; D call uncertain. This CDR3 region has 15 residues. Germline V CDR1 and CDR2: MNHEY, SVGAGI. Trimming cost V 3 bases and J 3 bases, with 15 bases left between them. The CDR3 nucleotides read TGTGCCAGCAGTTATTCCGTGGACGGTTACTACGAGCAGTACTTC. Amino acids: CASSYSVDGYYEQYF.

Here the CDR3 reads CALSGGMNTEAFF. The CDR3 nucleotides are TGTGCCTTGTCGGGCGGGATGAACACTGAAGCTTTCTTT. This chain connects TRBV30 to TRBJ1-1; no clear D gene. CDR3 length: 13 residues. V lost 7 bases and J 0 bases, leaving 12 bases between the germline ends. Germline V CDR1 and CDR2: GTSNPN, SVGIG (reference sequence).

The chain links TRBV28 to TRBJ1-5, with a weak D call TRBD1 (5 bases). Germline V gives CDR1 MDHEN, CDR2 SYDVKM. V lost 6 bases to trimming and J lost 0 bases, with 12 bases between them. CDR3 length: 15 amino acids. The CDR3 DNA is TGTGCCAGCAGGGTGGGGGGAAATAGCAATCAGCCCCAGCATTTT. Translation gives CASRVGGNSNQPQHF.

The V gene is TRBV2, the J gene TRBJ1-6; D is uncertain. Deletions cut 3 bases from V and 7 bases from J, with 10 bases between. The CDR3 has 14 amino acids. Germline V gene sequence: CDR1 SNHLY, CDR2 FYNNEI. CDR3 nucleotide sequence: TGTGCCAGCAGTGAGCTGGTGTGGAATTCACCCCTCCACTTT. It yields the protein CASSELVWNSPLHF.

The J gene is TRBJ2-3, the V gene TRBV27, with TRBD2 identical over 14 bases. Trimming at V came to 6 bases and at J to 10 bases, leaving 18 bases not matched to a gene. Germline V gives CDR1 MNHEY, CDR2 SMNVEV (reference sequence). The CDR3 sequence is 18 residues long. The CDR3 DNA reads as TGTGCCAGCAGCACTTCCAGGACTAGCGGGGGGTCCTTGAGATCGCAGTATTTT. Translated: CASSTSRTSGGSLRSQYF.

The chain carries TRBV5-4 and TRBJ2-1, with D perhaps matching TRBD1 or TRBD2 (5 bases each). Per the germline V gene, CDR1 is SGHNT and CDR2 is YYREEE (reference sequence). Trimming stripped 4 bases from V and 3 bases from J, with 8 bases between. The CDR3 spans 13 residues. The CDR3 nucleotides read TGTGCCAGCAGCCTTGGGGGCTACAATGAGCAGTTCTTC. Its protein product is CASSLGGYNEQFF.

The chain couples TRBV9 to TRBJ2-1, with 14 bases identical to TRBD2. This CDR3 contains 16 residues. CDR1 and CDR2 (germline): SGDLS, YYNGEE. The J segment lost 8 bases and the V segment lost 3 bases, leaving 7 bases of the junction unmatched. The CDR3 DNA follows: TGTGCCAGCAGCGCAGGACTAGCGGGAGGCCGCGATGAGCAGTTCTTC. Translation gives CASSAGLAGGRDEQFF.

This clone was counted between two and nine times. The rearrangement uses TRBV28 and TRBJ2-3, with D possibly TRBD2 on 6 matching bases. This CDR3 has 14 residues. Looked up from germline, CDR1 is MDHEN and CDR2 is SYDVKM. Deletions cut 5 bases from V and 1 base from J, with 10 bases between. For the CDR3, the DNA is TGTGCCAGCAGTGTTCCGGGAGGCACAGATACGCAGTATTTT. Translated, it gives CASSVPGGTDTQYF.

The rearrangement uses TRBV7-8 and TRBJ2-7; D is undetermined. V shed 6 bases and J shed 1 base, with 10 bases lying between them. This CDR3 region has 13 residues. Germline V gene data show CDR1 as SGHVS and CDR2 as FQNEAQ. The CDR3 here is CASSQQRSYEQYF. The CDR3 nucleotides read TGTGCCAGCAGTCAGCAACGGTCCTACGAGCAGTACTTC.

This chain connects TRBV4-3 to TRBJ2-7; D unresolved. Germline CDR1 is LGHNA and CDR2 is YSLEER. The CDR3 totals 11 residues. Trimming cost V 4 bases and J 5 bases, with 6 bases left between them. The DNA of the CDR3 is TGCGCCAGCAGCCTGATCCACGAGCAGTACTTC. It specifies CASSLIHEQYF.

The chain employs TRBV9 and TRBJ2-1; D ambiguous. Trimming shortened V by 0 bases and J by 4 bases, and 11 bases separated the two germline ends. The germline V gene encodes CDR1 SGDLS and CDR2 YYNGEE. The length of the CDR3 is 15 residues. CDR3 sequence (DNA): TGTGCCAGCAGCGTAGGGTCAGAGGCATACAATGAGCAGTTCTTC. Amino acids: CASSVGSEAYNEQFF.

The rearrangement joins TRBV29-1 to TRBJ2-1; 7 nucleotides align to TRBD1. Unmatched junction bases numbered 14, after V lost 6 bases and J lost 6 bases. The CDR3 has 15 amino acids. Germline loops: CDR1 SQVTM, CDR2 ANQGSEA. CDR3 protein: CSVRATGDGSNEQFF. The CDR3 nucleotides are TGCAGCGTGAGGGCCACAGGGGATGGGAGCAATGAGCAGTTCTTC.

V is TRBV2 and J is TRBJ2-7; 8 nucleotides agree with TRBD1. The CDR3 has 14 amino acids. V lost 7 bases and J lost 2; bases outside the gene matches: 7. CDR1 is SNHLY, CDR2 FYNNEI, per germline. The CDR3 DNA is TGTGCCAGCATAAGGCAGGGGGCCGCCTACGAGCAGTACTTC. Encoded protein: CASIRQGAAYEQYF.

The rearrangement links TRBV5-1 to TRBJ1-2; D unclear. This CDR3 contains 15 residues. The germline V gene has CDR1 SGHRS and CDR2 YFSETQ. Trimming left V 0 bases short and J 0 bases short, with 9 bases between. The CDR3 here is CASSLAYGANYGYTF. CDR3 sequence (DNA): TGCGCCAGCAGCTTGGCATACGGAGCTAACTATGGCTACACCTTC. The full variable domain, with the rest looked up from reference TRBV5-1 and TRBJ1-2, is KAGVTQTPRYLIKTRGQQVTLSCSPISGHRSVSWYQQTPGQGLQFLFEYFSETQRNKGNFPGRFSGRQFSNSRSEMNVSTLELGDSALYLCASSLAYGANYGYTFGSGTRLTVV.

This sequence joins TRBV19 and TRBJ1-1; 8 nucleotides line up with TRBD1. The J segment lost 4 bases and the V segment lost 7 bases, leaving 14 bases of the junction unmatched. The CDR3 length is 16 residues. The V gene's germline CDR1 is LNHDA and CDR2 SQIVND (reference sequence). The CDR3 DNA sequence: TGTGCCAGTAACCACGACGACAGGGGTGGGTTCACTGAAGCTTTCTTT. It codes for CASNHDDRGGFTEAFF.

This CDR3 is CASSQDITPLYGYTF. In DNA, the CDR3 is TGTGCCAGCAGCCAGGACATAACTCCACTTTATGGCTACACCTTC. The gene calls are TRBV5-5 and TRBJ1-2, with D perhaps matching TRBD1 (5 bases). The germline V gene has CDR1 SGHKS and CDR2 YYEKEE (reference sequence). The CDR3 runs 15 residues. Trimming stripped 4 bases from V and 5 bases from J, with 18 bases between.